This T cell receptor (beta chain) appears in the sequencing data of a study of breast tumors, draining lymph nodes, adjacent tissues. This clonotype was seen only a few times. What it binds is not known. MiXCR, applied by TCRdb to the multiplex PCR reads, yields one record per CDR3 protein. The sample includes some 130,000 distinct CDR3 sequences, about a fifth seen only once; the top ten take around 2.6%. V was pared by 7 bases and J by 7 bases, with 13 bases between. Germline-derived CDR1 and CDR2 are LNHDA and SQIVND (reference sequence). CDR3 length: 13 residues. Notes on the study in general: Luminal-like breast cancer showed significantly higher tumor–nontumor repertoire similarity than basal-like. Data fit most tumor T cells coming from lymph node, expanding in tumor. Data only fit, rather than demonstrated, lymph node origin of most tumor T cells. Tumor repertoires ranked between lymph nodes and nontumor tissue in diversity, with V and J gene preferences.

Axillary draining lymph nodes of breast cancer patients supplied the node samples. The V call is TRBV19, the J call TRBJ2-2; no reliable D call. The sample comprised axillary lymph node tissue. This receptor was obtained from a female donor with breast cancer. Some clones in this sample may be carry-over from other donors' samples. The CDR3 reads CASTHRRGGELFF. The DNA for the CDR3 is TGTGCCAGTACTCATCGAAGAGGCGGGGAGCTGTTTTTT. The full variable domain, rest sourced from reference TRBV19 and TRBJ2-2, is DGGITQSPKYLFRKEGQNVTLSCEQNLNHDAMYWYRQDPGQGLRLIYYSQIVNDFQKGDIAEGYSVSREKKESFPLTVTSAQKNPTAFYLCASTHRRGGELFFGEGSRLTVL.